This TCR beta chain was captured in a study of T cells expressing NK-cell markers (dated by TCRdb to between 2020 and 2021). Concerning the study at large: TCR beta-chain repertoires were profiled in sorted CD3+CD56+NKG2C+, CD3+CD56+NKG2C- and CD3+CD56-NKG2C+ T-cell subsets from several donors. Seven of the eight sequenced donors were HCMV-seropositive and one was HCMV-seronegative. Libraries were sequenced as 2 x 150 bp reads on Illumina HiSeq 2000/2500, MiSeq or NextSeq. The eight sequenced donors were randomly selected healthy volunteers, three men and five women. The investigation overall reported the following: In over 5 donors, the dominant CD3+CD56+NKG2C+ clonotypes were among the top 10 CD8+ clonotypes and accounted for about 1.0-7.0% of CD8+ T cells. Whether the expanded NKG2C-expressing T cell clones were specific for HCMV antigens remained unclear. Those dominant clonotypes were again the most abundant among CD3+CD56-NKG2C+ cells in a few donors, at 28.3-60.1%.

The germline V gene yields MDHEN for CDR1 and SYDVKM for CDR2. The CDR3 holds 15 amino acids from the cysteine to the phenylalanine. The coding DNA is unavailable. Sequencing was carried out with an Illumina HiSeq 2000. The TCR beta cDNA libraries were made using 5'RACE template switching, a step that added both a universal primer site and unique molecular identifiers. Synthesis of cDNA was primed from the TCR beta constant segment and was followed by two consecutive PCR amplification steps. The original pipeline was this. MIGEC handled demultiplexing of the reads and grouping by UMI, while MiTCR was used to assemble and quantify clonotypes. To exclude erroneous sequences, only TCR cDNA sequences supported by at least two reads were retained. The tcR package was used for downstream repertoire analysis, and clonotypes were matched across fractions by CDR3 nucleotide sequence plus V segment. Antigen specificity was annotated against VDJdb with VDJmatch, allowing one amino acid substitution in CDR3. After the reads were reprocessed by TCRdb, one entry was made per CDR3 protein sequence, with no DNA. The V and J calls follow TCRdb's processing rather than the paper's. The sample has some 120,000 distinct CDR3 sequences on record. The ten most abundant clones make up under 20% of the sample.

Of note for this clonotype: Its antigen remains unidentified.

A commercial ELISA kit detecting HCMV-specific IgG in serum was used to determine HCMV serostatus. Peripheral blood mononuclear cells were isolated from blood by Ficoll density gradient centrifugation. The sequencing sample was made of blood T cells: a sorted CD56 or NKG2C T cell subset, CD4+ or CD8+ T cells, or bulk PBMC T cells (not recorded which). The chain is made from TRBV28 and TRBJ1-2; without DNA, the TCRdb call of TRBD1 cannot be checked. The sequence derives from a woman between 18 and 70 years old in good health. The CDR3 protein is CASRPPLDGNYGYTF.